This TCR beta chain appears in the sequencing data of a study of shared T cell receptors in the human thymus (dated by TCRdb to the early 2020s). For the wider study: The study examined how self-reactive, shared T-cell receptor alpha chains are generated in the human thymus.

Of note for this clone: The antigen this receptor binds is unknown. The sample holds no much larger clone one base away, and base qualities are not on file.

Preparation of the library involved the immunoSEQ multiplex PCR assay. TCRdb provides this immuneACCESS table in a form limited to in-frame rearrangements. Some clones are lacking; in checked studies, under half of them reflect an unresolved V gene, and why the rest are absent is not known. The table for this sample lists 700,000 or so clones; 70% to 90% of them were counted only once. The ten largest make up 0.0095% to 0.011% of the sample. These data also formed part of another study, on human thymus T cells. The second investigation adds: Immunologically healthy infants undergoing open corrective cardiac surgery for congenital heart defects in Finland were used as donors. Thymus tissue was collected as surgical resects that were removed during corrective cardiac surgery. Biased V and J gene segment usage appeared to be present in both thymic and peripheral blood repertoires. According to the related research, thymic TCR repertoires were highly overlapping among unrelated individuals. The study used under 10 infant thymus samples plus four related peripheral blood samples to characterize TCR alpha and beta repertoires. Donor ages ranging from 7 to 244 days were recorded, and about six male and a couple of female infants were included in the cohort. Thymocytes were freed from the tissue by mechanical means and kept at -70 degrees C as pellets of 10-30 million cells. A QIAsymphony instrument was used to extract genomic DNA from frozen cell pellets. Using the immunoSEQ multiplex PCR assay, the TCRB and TCRAD loci were amplified from a standardized quantity of quality-controlled genomic DNA. Amplicons spanned the V(D)J region at a length sufficient to cover the CDR3 and identify V and J genes. Through the commercial immunoSEQ service, the amplicons were sequenced on an Illumina platform. Primer bias and sequencing errors were corrected using previously described methods, and TCRAD and TCRB definitions followed the IMGT database. immunoSEQ Analyzer 3.0 and VDJTools were used for repertoire analysis, which covered basic statistics, V/J segment usage, diversity estimates, rarefaction and pairwise overlap. Diversity was estimated using the Chao1, ChaoE, Efron-Thisted, Shannon and inverse Simpson indices, and was also estimated on datasets down-sampled to the size of the smallest sample. Repertoire overlap used strict matching of CDR3 nucleotide sequence, V gene and J gene, with Jaccard-based multidimensional scaling clustering. On average, thymus samples gave 750,000 to 950,000 unique TCRB clonotypes, whereas blood samples gave some 84,000.

Sequenced: thymocytes. This receptor was taken from a girl under three years old with a congenital heart defect. Donor details come from another sample of the same person, matched by shared clones.

The CDR3 reads as follows: CASGGRVRDTEAFF. The DNA sequence is given as TGTGCCAGCGGAGGTCGGGTGCGGGACACTGAAGCTTTCTTT. The V and J segments used are TRBV25-1 and TRBJ1-1; the D gene assignment is ambiguous. The CDR3 contains 14 residues, cysteine and phenylalanine counted. The kept DNA is CDR3 alone, 42 bases in frame from the first base. Trimming removed 8 bases from V and 3 bases from J, leaving 16 bases between the germline ends. The germline V gene gives CDR1 as MGHDK and CDR2 as SYGVNS.